This T cell receptor beta chain is drawn from a study of shared clonotypes between healthy human individuals. On this clone: Its antigen is currently unknown.

Findings and limits, study-wide: Memory subsets had estimated richness that was generally smaller than that of naive subsets.

Here immunoSEQ multiplex PCR was the method, and the copy in TCRdb shows in-frame clones only, minus some. Here the sample spans roughly 2.6 million clones, 85% to 95% being singletons. V was clipped by 1 base and J by 1 base; unmatched bases: 4. Per germline, CDR1 SGHTA and CDR2 FQGNSA. The CDR3 is made up of 17 amino acids. The chain links TRBV7-2 to TRBJ2-6; 7 bases match TRBD2. This receptor was obtained from a man in his late teens or twenties in good health. Sequenced: naive CD4+ T cells sorted from blood. Regarding subset: CD45RA+ positively selected. CDR3 residues: CASSLGEGGSGANVLTF. CDR3 nucleotide sequence: TGTGCCAGCAGCTTAGGGGAGGGTGGATCTGGGGCCAACGTCCTGACTTTC.